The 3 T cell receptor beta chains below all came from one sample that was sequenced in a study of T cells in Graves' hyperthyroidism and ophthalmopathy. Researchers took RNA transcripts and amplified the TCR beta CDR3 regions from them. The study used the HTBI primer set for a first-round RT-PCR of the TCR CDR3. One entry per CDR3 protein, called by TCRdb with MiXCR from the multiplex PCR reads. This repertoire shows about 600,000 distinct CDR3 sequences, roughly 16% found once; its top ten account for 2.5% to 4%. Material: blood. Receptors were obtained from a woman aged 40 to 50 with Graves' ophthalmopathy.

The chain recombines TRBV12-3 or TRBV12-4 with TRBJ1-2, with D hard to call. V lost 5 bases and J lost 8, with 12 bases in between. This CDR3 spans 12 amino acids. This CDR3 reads CASSAHLRGYTF. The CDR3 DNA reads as TGTGCCAGCAGTGCGCACTTACGGGGCTACACCTTC.

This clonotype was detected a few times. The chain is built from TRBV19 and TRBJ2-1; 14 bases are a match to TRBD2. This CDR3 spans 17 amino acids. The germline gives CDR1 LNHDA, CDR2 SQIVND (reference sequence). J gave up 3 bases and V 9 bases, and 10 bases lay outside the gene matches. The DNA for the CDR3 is TGTGCCAGCAGCGGGACTAGCGGGAGCCGGGGCTACAATGAGCAGTTCTTC. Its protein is CASSGTSGSRGYNEQFF.

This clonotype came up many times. The CDR3 nucleotides are TGTGCCAGCAGGGACGCGGGAAGTCACAATGAGCAGTTCTTC. Its translation is CASRDAGSHNEQFF. The rearrangement joins TRBV7-8 to TRBJ2-1; perhaps TRBD2 as D (6 bases). Trimming pared 6 bases from V and 5 bases from J, leaving 14 bases between. Germline-derived CDR1 and CDR2 are SGHVS and FQNEAQ. This CDR3 region has 14 residues.